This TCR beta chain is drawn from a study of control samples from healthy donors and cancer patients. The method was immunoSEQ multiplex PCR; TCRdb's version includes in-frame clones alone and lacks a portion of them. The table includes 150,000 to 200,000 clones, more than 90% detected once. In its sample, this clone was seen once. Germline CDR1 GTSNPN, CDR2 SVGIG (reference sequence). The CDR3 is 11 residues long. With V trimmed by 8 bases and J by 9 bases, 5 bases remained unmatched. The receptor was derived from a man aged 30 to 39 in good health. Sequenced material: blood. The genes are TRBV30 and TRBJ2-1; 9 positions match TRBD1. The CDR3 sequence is CAGGQGREQFF. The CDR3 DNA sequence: TGTGCCGGGGGACAGGGACGTGAGCAGTTCTTC.